The T cell receptor (beta chain) described here comes from a study of blood T cell repertoires in COVID-19 (TCRdb year 2020). General notes on the study: Samples from collaborators originated in the United States, Italy and Spain and spanned both the acute and convalescent phases of COVID-19. The samples were drawn from the first 160 participants of the ongoing ImmuneRACE study and from under 1,500 subjects provided by 6 global collaborators. The prospective study material was composed of cDNA or gDNA derived from T cells, B-cell-depleted T cells, or PBMCs. The repertoires were released in a freely available public database intended as a resource for research on the immune response to SARS-CoV-2. The dataset comprised deeply sampled blood TCRbeta repertoires from subjects exposed to, actively infected with, or recovered from COVID-19. HLA class I and class II types, where available, came from metadata supplied by the sample provider rather than from assay-based typing. Sample metadata almost always included a de-identified subject ID, COVID-19 status, age in years and sex.

The immunoSEQ Assay, a bias-controlled multiplex PCR, was used to amplify TCRbeta CDR3 regions from genomic DNA. The paper's processing steps were these. Within the assay, amplification of reference gene primers was used to estimate how many nucleated cells each sample contained. To quantify the absolute abundance of each unique TCRbeta CDR3 rearrangement, sequence reads were collapsed and filtered. For each sample, productive Simpson clonality was calculated by taking the square root of Simpson's diversity index across productive rearrangements. Entries here come from immuneACCESS through TCRdb and include only in-frame sequences with V and J called. Some clones fail to appear in such tables; in the studies checked, an unresolved V gene covers under half of the shortfall, and the cause of the remainder is unknown. The V and J calls and the clone size are those of that table, but D and trimming were determined from the DNA. For this sample the table gives some 60,000 clones, of which around 87% were detected only once. The ten largest clones take up 6% to 8% of the sample.

Findings and caveats that apply to the study as a whole: How much clinical and demographic metadata was included differed by source and by participant, and the metadata was provided uncurated.

Of note for this clone: Its antigen is not yet known. It has no much larger one-base neighbor in the sample; base qualities were not kept.

Each collaborating institution followed its own protocols to collect whole blood in K2EDTA tubes. Collaborator samples were shipped for TCRbeta analysis as frozen whole blood, isolated PBMCs, or DNA extracted from either sample type. Based on the germline V gene, the CDR1 and CDR2 sequences are SGHTA and FQGTGA. From cysteine to phenylalanine, the CDR3 is 16 amino acids long. CDR3 DNA only is kept here, 48 bases in frame from base 1. Germline trimming amounts to 5 bases on V and 1 base on J, with 9 as the count of junction bases outside the gene matches. The sequence derives from a human donor with active COVID-19. The donor label of this sample is uncertain. Recombination joined TRBV7-3 with TRBJ2-3; the junction holds 7 bases that match TRBD2. Specimen: peripheral blood. The nucleotide sequence is given as TGTGCCAGCAGCCCTGGGGGGGACCCCGGCACAGATACGCAGTATTTT. Its protein is CASSPGGDPGTDTQYF.